One and the same sample provided the 5 T cell receptor beta chains below, sequenced in a study of blood T cell repertoires in COVID-19. Assay: immunoSEQ multiplex PCR; the TCRdb copy retains only in-frame clones and omits some. Of some 390,000 clones in the sample, around nine tenths were seen once. Sequenced input: peripheral blood. Receptor source: a human donor in a cohort sampled during active COVID-19.

CDR3 amino acids: CASSPRGGNLYNEQFF. CDR3 DNA: TGTGCCAGCAGCCCACGAGGGGGCAATTTATACAATGAGCAGTTCTTC. The chain joins TRBV11-2 to TRBJ2-1; TRBD1 agrees at 7 bases. V trimming: 5 bases; J trimming: 4 bases; junction bases outside the gene matches: 11. The CDR3 covers 16 residues. Germline loops: CDR1 SGHAT, CDR2 FQNNGV.

This chain joins TRBV11-2 and TRBJ1-1; 8 nucleotides agree with TRBD1. Germline V gene sequence: CDR1 SGHAT, CDR2 FQNNGV. The V gene end was trimmed by 5 bases and the J gene end by 5 bases; junction bases not matched to a gene: 4. The length of the CDR3 is 13 residues. The CDR3 coding sequence is TGTGCCAGCAGCCCCACAGGGGGAACTGAAGCTTTCTTT. Its translation is CASSPTGGTEAFF.

The DNA for the CDR3 is TGTGCCAGCAGCGGATCGGGACAGGGGTATGGCTACACCTTC. Translated, it gives CASSGSGQGYGYTF. The chain combines TRBV9 with TRBJ1-2, with 10 bases lining up with TRBD1. Germline V gives CDR1 SGDLS, CDR2 YYNGEE. CDR3 size: 14 residues. V dropped 3 bases and J dropped 5; count of bases not matched to a gene: 4.

This sequence joins TRBV6-6 and TRBJ1-1; the D gene is possibly TRBD1 (6 bases). This CDR3 comprises 13 residues. Germline-derived CDR1 and CDR2 are MNHNY and SVGAGI (reference sequence). V lost 8 bases and J lost 5, with 15 bases in between. CDR3 DNA sequence: TGTGCCAGCTACAGGGTCGACGGTACTGAAGCTTTCTTT. This translates into CASYRVDGTEAFF.

The chain combines TRBV2 with TRBJ1-6; 8 bases are a match to TRBD1. Germline values: CDR1 SNHLY, CDR2 FYNNEI. CDR3 length: 14 amino acids. V lost 6 bases and J lost 9; bases outside the gene matches: 7. The CDR3 sequence: CASRTGTGGSPLHF. CDR3 DNA: TGTGCCAGCAGGACCGGGACAGGCGGTTCACCCCTCCACTTT.